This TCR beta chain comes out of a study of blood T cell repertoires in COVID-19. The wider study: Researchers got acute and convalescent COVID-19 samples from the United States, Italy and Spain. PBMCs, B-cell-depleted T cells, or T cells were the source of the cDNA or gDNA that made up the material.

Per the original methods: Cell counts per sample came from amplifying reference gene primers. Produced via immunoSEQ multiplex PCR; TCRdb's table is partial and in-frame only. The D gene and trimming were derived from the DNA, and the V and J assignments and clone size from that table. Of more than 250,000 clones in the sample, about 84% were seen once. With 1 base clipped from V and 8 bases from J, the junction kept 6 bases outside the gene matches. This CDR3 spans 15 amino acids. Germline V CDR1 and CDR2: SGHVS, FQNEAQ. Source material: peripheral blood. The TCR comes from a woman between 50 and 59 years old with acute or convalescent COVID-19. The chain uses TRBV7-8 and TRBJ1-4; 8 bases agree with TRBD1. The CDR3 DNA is TGTGCCAGCAGCTTAGGACAGGGGAAAAGAGAAAAACTGTTTTTT. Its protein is CASSLGQGKREKLFF.